Below, one T cell receptor beta chain is given with its context. It has no known antigen specificity. There are no base qualities to consult, and no much larger clone falls within one base. Amplification of TCR beta CDR3 regions was carried out from RNA transcripts. The TCR CDR3 was subjected to a first round of RT-PCR using the HTBI primer set and the Qiagen OneStep RT-PCR kit. Libraries were constructed in a second round of multiplex PCR, after which size selection and purification were performed. Paired-end sequencing of the libraries was performed with 100 bp reads on an Illumina HiSeq2000. Processing in the source paper ran as follows. SOAPnuke was used to process the raw data, removing reads that contained adapters or uncalled bases, had a mean Phred below 15, or lacked an exact match to the constant primer or identifier. COPE v1.2.5 was used to merge the high-quality paired reads, and each unique nucleotide sequence was defined as a clonotype. MiTCR v1.1 was used to align the clonotypes against IMGT TRBV, TRBD and TRBJ reference segments. The analysis was restricted to V-J combinations with a frequency above 0.0001, which together covered just over 98% of the repertoires. A TCS score was defined as the ratio of F50 (clonal expansion) to E x V (chaos), with BLOSUM62-based TCRdist applied between CDR3 peptides within each V-J. Welch's t-statistics and random forest reduced roughly 530 V-J features to about 13, which were used in a naive Bayes classifier (R e1071). TCRdb redid the processing of the public reads, applying fastp at Q25 and MiXCR, and retained in-frame beta chains. Entries are consolidated by CDR3 protein sequence, retaining the most common genes and DNA. The V and J calls, along with clone size, are taken from TCRdb and not from the paper's own processing. The sample table holds 190,000 or so distinct CDR3 sequences, of which about 17% were seen once. The ten top clones hold about 48% of the sample.

From the germline V gene, CDR1 is SGHTA and CDR2 is FQGNSA. The junction shows trimming of 5 bases on V and 0 bases on J, and the gene matches do not reach 6 bases of it. From the cysteine through the phenylalanine, the CDR3 covers 17 amino acids. Solely the CDR3 DNA is kept, with 51 bases framed from the first base. A patient counted as having stable Graves' hyperthyroidism if no progression to ophthalmopathy occurred over 18 months of follow-up. The hyperthyroidism patients were between 18 and 65 years old and newly diagnosed, with a disease duration of less than 2 months. Exclusion was applied to patients with uncontrolled infections, other autoimmune diseases, pregnancy or lactation. Diagnoses were based on clinical symptoms, serum thyroxine and TRAb, thyroid ultrasound and orbital computed tomography. Ficoll-Paque density gradient centrifugation was used to isolate PBMCs from about 10 ml of fresh peripheral blood. Total RNA was extracted using Trizol reagent, and RNA quality was assessed on an Agilent 2100 Bioanalyzer.

The sample belongs to a study of T cells in Graves' hyperthyroidism and ophthalmopathy (dated by TCRdb to about 2019). A note on the overall study: Peripheral blood samples were taken at the time of initial diagnosis, prior to any treatment. The paper describes TCR Vbeta CDR3 sequencing of 120 to 150 peripheral blood samples, made up of 43 ophthalmopathy patients, 70 to 75 hyperthyroidism patients and roughly 17 progressor patients. Prospective prediction of ophthalmopathy was tested in an independent validation cohort consisting of roughly 20 hyperthyroidism patients and approximately 16 patients who later progressed to ophthalmopathy. TCR V-J signatures able to tell the groups apart were searched for in a discovery cohort of 95 to 100 patients, of whom fewer than 45 had Graves' ophthalmopathy and about 60 had stable Graves' hyperthyroidism. In addition, the study compared T-cell repertoires in thyroid tissue and in blood from five to seven Graves' hyperthyroidism patients. The 75 to 100 discovery patients were divided at random into training and test sets in a 7:3 ratio. After blood sampling, hyperthyroidism patients were treated with methimazole at a starting dose of 30 mg daily, and ophthalmopathy patients were treated with high-dose intravenous methylprednisolone.

Broader findings and caveats from the paper: Most expanded thyroid clonotypes (frequency above 0.001) were also detected in blood, suggesting blood repertoires may reflect thyroid immune responses. In cross-validation, a model built on a 13 V-J signature told ophthalmopathy apart from stable hyperthyroidism with approximately 91% sensitivity and 81% to 82% specificity, and in testing the same model reached 80%/75%. During validation, the model predicted progression to ophthalmopathy a median of approximately 6 months ahead of onset, with more than 55% sensitivity and about 72% specificity. No statistical method was used to fix the sample size in advance, and group allocation was not hidden from the investigators.

The TCR sequence derives from a man aged 35-49 years with Graves' hyperthyroidism. The source material was blood. The chain joins TRBV7-2 to TRBJ2-3, with 12 junctional bases fitting TRBD2. At the DNA level, the sequence is TGTGCCAGCAGCCAAGACACTAGCGGGGGGAGCACAGATACGCAGTATTTT. Its protein reads: CASSQDTSGGSTDTQYF.